The clone carrying this T cell receptor beta chain was counted only a few times. Multiplex touch-down PCR with TRB-A/B primers amplified rearranged V-D-J TRB sequences. TCRdb re-analysed the multiplex PCR reads in MiXCR, keeping a single row per CDR3 protein. The sample records some 4,000 distinct CDR3 sequences, 25% to 30% being singletons. The sample belongs to a study of T cell repertoires in aging, cancer and after chemotherapy. About the research overall: Clear clonal overlap appeared across healthy donor samples taken over several months to years.

CDR1 and CDR2 (germline): SGHRS, YFSETQ. The CDR3 totals 15 residues. V was pared by 4 bases and J by 7 bases, with 6 bases of the junction left unmatched. TCR beta rearrangements were amplified from peripheral blood genomic DNA. The sequencing input was blood. This TCR was sampled from a human donor in good health. The genes are TRBV5-1 and TRBJ2-1; TRBD1 agrees at 12 bases. This CDR3 is CASSPGQGAGNEQFF. The CDR3 nucleotides are TGCGCCAGCAGCCCGGGACAGGGGGCCGGTAATGAGCAGTTCTTC.